The clone carrying this TCR beta chain was counted between two and nine times. Its target is not known. The RNA input was roughly 0.45 to 1 ug, and it was reverse transcribed with random hexamers. The method of amplification for TCR beta CDR3 was immunoSEQ multiplex PCR, covering 54 Vbeta and 13 Jbeta. TCRdb redid the calling of the immunoSEQ multiplex PCR reads with MiXCR, one entry per CDR3 protein. Of 170,000 or so distinct CDR3 sequences detected, around 94% appear once; the ten largest clones hold roughly 0.11%. The data were taken from a study of CD8 T cells in Susac syndrome. V was shortened by 4 bases and J by 4 bases, with 12 bases between the two germline ends. The CDR3 has 15 residues. In germline, CDR1 is SGHRS, CDR2 YFSETQ. Overall study results and limits: CD4+ repertoires of Susac syndrome patients lacked detectable clonal expansion.

CD8+ and CD4+ T cells taken from blood had their TCR beta sequenced. Negative isolation yielded the CD8+ and CD4+ T cells, while FACS enriched the TEMRA cells. The sample comprised CD4+ T cells from PBMCs. The receptor comes from a human donor with Susac syndrome. This chain connects TRBV5-1 to TRBJ2-6; D might be TRBD2 (5 bases). The CDR3 nucleotides are TGCGCCAGCAGCACCTTCGCGGGCGGGGCCAACGTCCTGACTTTC. This codes for CASSTFAGGANVLTF.